The subject of this entry is one T cell receptor beta chain. What this receptor recognizes is not known. No much larger clonotype is one base removed from it; base qualities were not supplied. This entry belongs to a study of T cells after yellow fever vaccination (dated by TCRdb to between 2018 and 2020). Concerning the study at large: Libraries from fractions with low cell numbers were prepared with the SMART-Seq v4 Ultra Low Input RNA kit. Bulk TCR alpha and beta repertoires were sequenced longitudinally to track T-cell clones before and after primary and booster YFV17D yellow fever vaccination. Two healthy male donors, one aged 18 to 30 and one aged 30 to 40 years, made up the cohort. Blood was drawn at multiple timepoints before and after primary and secondary immunization, with bulk PBMC replicates and cell subsets isolated. Here is what the overall study found, with its caveats: Computational filtering was required because FACS-sorted repertoires could contain abundant contaminating clonotypes from the bulk population. A small fraction of clonotypes appeared in both the CD4 and CD8 compartments, likely as a result of convergent recombination. After the booster, most of the clones that had expanded following primary vaccination were detected again (96% of CD4 and around 87% of CD8), which suggests that memory was broadly maintained. Because only a couple of donors were included in the study, the extent to which the findings can be generalized is limited. Compared with the primary T-cell response, the secondary T-cell response was faster but weaker, reaching its peak on day 5 rather than on day 15.

Synthesis of TCR cDNA relied on 5'RACE template switching, a step that introduced a universal primer site along with unique molecular identifiers. Priming of cDNA synthesis was performed from both the TCR alpha and TCR beta constant segments. Library amplification used two PCR steps, and the second PCR step added sample barcodes and sequencing adapters. Sequencing of libraries was performed on Illumina HiSeq 2500 (2x100 bp) or NovaSeq (2x150 bp). The original pipeline was this. MIGEC was used to demultiplex reads and collapse the reads into UMI consensus sequences, and MiXCR was used for V(D)J alignment. Using edgeR on replicate PBMC samples, clonotypes were called vaccine-responding if FDR was below 0.01 and the log2 fold change was above 5 up to day 15. Each bulk clonotype was labeled CD4 or CD8 based on which sequenced repertoire, CD4 or CD8, contained the clonotype at higher abundance. The public sequencing data were trimmed at Q25 with fastp and processed into clonotypes with MiXCR by TCRdb, which kept only in-frame beta chains. Rows merge per CDR3 protein into single entries with the most common DNA and genes. The V and J calls come from TCRdb's annotation, not from the publication. The sample data list 500,000 to 650,000 distinct CDR3 sequences, and 13% of these were observed just once. The ten largest clones take up about 14% of the sample.

The CDR3 starts with the cysteine, ends with the phenylalanine, and has 12 residues. The CDR3 DNA has 36 bases and is translated from base 1. V loses 6 bases of germline sequence and J loses 5 bases, and the interval between the two ends is 8 bases. CDR1 and CDR2, looked up from the germline V gene, are KGHDR and SFDVKD. Reading the label with the study, this specimen's treatment or condition is: live attenuated yellow fever vaccine strain. Two biological replicates of bulk PBMCs were collected at each blood-draw timepoint. A standard Ficoll-Paque protocol was used to isolate PBMCs from peripheral blood. TriZol was used to extract RNA from bulk PBMCs, CD4 and CD8 fractions, and dextramer-positive and dextramer-negative fractions.

Sequences were derived from PBMCs, sampled on the day of the yellow fever booster vaccination. This receptor chain uses TRBV24-1 and TRBJ2-3, and possibly TRBD2, on 6 matching bases. The sequence derives from a man aged 25-45 years who received the YFV17D yellow fever vaccine. The CDR3 is CATSPGGDTQYF. The nucleotides are TGTGCCACCAGTCCCGGGGGAGATACGCAGTATTTT.